Following are 2 T cell receptor beta chains from one sample sequenced in a study of T-cell memory formation after mild COVID-19. TCRdb called the 5' RACE reads again in MiXCR, with one record for every CDR3 protein. This sample has roughly 320,000 distinct CDR3 sequences, with over 25% found just once. What was sequenced was PBMCs or a T cell subset sorted from them (not recorded which). The receptors were sampled from an adult woman who had mild COVID-19 (a few samples of this study predate the infection). Cell type and time point are not known.

The chain carries TRBV11-2 and TRBJ2-7; D is unresolved. The CDR3 is 14 amino acids. V lost 3 bases, J lost 1 base, and 10 bases lay in between. Germline V gene sequence: CDR1 SGHAT, CDR2 FQNNGV. The CDR3, as DNA: TGTGCCAGCAGCTTCGGATTTTCTTCCTACGAGCAGTACTTC. It translates to CASSFGFSSYEQYF.

The chain has TRBV20-1 and TRBJ1-1, with D possibly being TRBD1 (6 bases). Per the germline V gene, CDR1 is DFQATT and CDR2 is SNEGSKA (reference sequence). Between the trimmed V and J ends, which lost 8 bases and 1 base, there was a span of 20 bases. CDR3 length: 15 residues. DNA of the CDR3: TGCAGTTCACCCGGGAGGGTGGGGGCGAACACTGAAGCTTTCTTT. This codes for CSSPGRVGANTEAFF.